This is a list of T cell receptor beta chains from one sample in a study of CD8 T cells in Susac syndrome. TCRdb re-called the immunoSEQ multiplex PCR reads with MiXCR, one entry per CDR3 protein. The sample lists roughly 200,000 distinct CDR3 sequences, 91% occurring once. Sequencing was performed on CD4+ T cells from PBMCs. These receptors were obtained from a human donor with Susac syndrome. CDR3s include the opening cysteine and the closing phenylalanine or tryptophan. Each record gives: V gene, D gene, clone size, J gene, CDR3 length, CDR3 DNA, CDR3 protein. D genes are given only for firm matches. Clone size appears in some rows only: once, few, many, or a class for an expanded clone.

V: TRBV5-5
D: TRBD1
size: NA
J: TRBJ2-5
length: 14
DNA: TGTGCCAGCTGGAGACAGGGCCGAGGAGAGACCCAGTACTTC
CDR3: CASWRQGRGETQYF

V: TRBV12-3/TRBV12-4
D: NA
size: once
J: TRBJ2-3
length: 15
DNA: TGTGCCAGCAGTTTCGAGGGACATGGCACAGATACGCAGTATTTT
CDR3: CASSFEGHGTDTQYF

V: TRBV11-2
D: TRBD1
size: once
J: TRBJ1-1
length: 17
DNA: TGTGCCAGCAGCCCGAGGACAGGGCGGGTGGGTGACACTGAAGCTTTCTTT
CDR3: CASSPRTGRVGDTEAFF

V: TRBV3-1
D: NA
size: NA
J: TRBJ2-7
length: 11
DNA: TGTGCCAGCAGCCATACCTCCGAGCAGTACTTC
CDR3: CASSHTSEQYF

V: TRBV5-4
D: TRBD2
size: NA
J: TRBJ2-7
length: 15
DNA: TGTGCCAGCAGCCCAAACAGCGGGACTGCCTACGAGCAGTACTTC
CDR3: CASSPNSGTAYEQYF

V: TRBV13
D: TRBD2
size: few
J: TRBJ2-7
length: 13
DNA: TGTGCCAGCAGCTTACTAGCGGACTACGAGCAGTACTTC
CDR3: CASSLLADYEQYF

V: TRBV9
D: NA
size: NA
J: TRBJ1-6
length: 14
DNA: TGTGCCAGCAGCCCGGACAGAATAAATTCACCCCTCCACTTT
CDR3: CASSPDRINSPLHF

V: TRBV3-1
D: NA
size: NA
J: TRBJ1-2
length: 13
DNA: TGTGCCAGCAGCCACCTACAGGGTGAGGGCTACACCTTC
CDR3: CASSHLQGEGYTF

V: TRBV15
D: NA
size: NA
J: TRBJ1-1
length: 15
DNA: TGTGCCACCAGCGGCGGAGGAAGCGGGAACACTGAAGCTTTCTTT
CDR3: CATSGGGSGNTEAFF

V: TRBV6-2/TRBV6-3
D: NA
size: NA
J: TRBJ2-2
length: 15
DNA: TGTGCCAGCAGGGACGGGGGTCAAGACACCGGGGAGCTGTTTTTT
CDR3: CASRDGGQDTGELFF

V: TRBV11-2
D: NA
size: NA
J: TRBJ1-1
length: 15
DNA: TGTGCCAGCAGCCCCGATCGCAGGGTGAACACTGAAGCTTTCTTT
CDR3: CASSPDRRVNTEAFF